This T cell receptor (beta chain) derives from a study of T cells in Graves' hyperthyroidism and ophthalmopathy. About the research overall: Peripheral blood was drawn at first diagnosis, prior to all treatment. Whole-study results and caveats: Most thyroid clonotypes expanded above 0.001 appeared in blood too.

Recently diagnosed hyperthyroidism of less than 2 months' duration affected patients aged 18 to 65. This clonotype was picked up many times. What it binds is unknown. RNA transcripts provided the source from which TCR beta CDR3 regions were amplified. The study used the HTBI primer set for a first-round RT-PCR of the TCR CDR3. TCRdb re-called the multiplex PCR reads through MiXCR, storing one row per CDR3 protein. The sample has hundreds of thousands of distinct CDR3 sequences, 38% seen once; the top ten hold approximately 8.7%. The origin of this receptor is a man aged 18 to 30 with Graves' hyperthyroidism. Specimen: blood.

CDR3 protein: CSASILAGGGQETQYF. Here the CDR3 DNA reads TGCAGTGCTTCGATTCTAGCGGGAGGGGGCCAAGAGACCCAGTACTTC. The rearrangement links TRBV20-1 to TRBJ2-5; 12 positions agree with TRBD2. V trimming: 5 bases; J trimming: 1 base; junction bases outside the gene matches: 8. This CDR3 is built from 16 residues. Germline loops: CDR1 DFQATT, CDR2 SNEGSKA (reference sequence).